These 10 T cell receptor beta chains came from one sample sequenced in a study of cytotoxic CD8 clonotypes in ibrutinib-treated CLL. Sequencing used immunoSEQ multiplex PCR; TCRdb keeps in-frame clones, though not all of them. The sample holds over 95,000 clones; 58% are singletons and the top ten take approximately 35%. Specimen: PBMCs, collected after 24 months of ibrutinib treatment. The receptors derive from a human donor with chronic lymphocytic leukemia.

The chain employs TRBV7-6 and TRBJ2-5; D is uncertain. The germline gives CDR1 SGHVS, CDR2 FNYEAQ. Trimming stripped 5 bases from V and 4 bases from J, with 11 bases between. The CDR3 contains 13 residues. In DNA, the CDR3 is TGTGCCAGCAGCCCGGAACTTCCAGAGACCCAGTACTTC. This encodes CASSPELPETQYF.

The CDR3 region is CASSSLGQGSYGYTF. CDR3 bases: TGTGCCAGCAGCTCTCTGGGACAGGGGAGCTATGGCTACACCTTC. This chain joins TRBV4-2 and TRBJ1-2, with TRBD1 matching over 10 bases. J gave up 4 bases and V 5 bases, and 7 bases lay outside the gene matches. The CDR3 covers 15 residues. Germline assignment: CDR1 LGHNA and CDR2 YNFKEQ.

The chain has TRBV30 and TRBJ1-4, with D unresolved. The V gene lost 5 bases and the J gene lost 8 bases, with 15 bases spanning the gap. Germline loops: CDR1 GTSNPN, CDR2 SVGIG (reference sequence). CDR3 length: 13 residues. In nucleotides, the CDR3 is TGTGCCTGGGGACGGGAGGTTGAGGAAAAACTGTTTTTT. It translates to CAWGREVEEKLFF. Full variable domain (outside the CDR3, taken from reference TRBV30 and TRBJ1-4): SQTIHQWPATLVQPVGSPLSLECTVEGTSNPNLYWYRQAAGRGLQLLFYSVGIGQISSEVPQNLSASRPQDRQFILSSKKLLLSDSGFYLCAWGREVEEKLFFGSGTQLSVL.

The table lists this clone with a few counts. The chain uses TRBV15 and TRBJ1-2, with 7 positions matching TRBD1. The CDR3 covers 14 residues. With V trimmed by 4 bases and J by 6 bases, 8 bases remained unmatched. Germline CDR1 LNHNV, CDR2 YYDKDF (reference sequence). The DNA of the CDR3 is TGTGCCACCAGCATCGTAGACAGGGTGAATGGCTACACCTTC. Translated: CATSIVDRVNGYTF.

This rearrangement joins TRBV7-3 to TRBJ2-7, with D perhaps given as TRBD1 or TRBD2 (6 bases each). The ends were cut back, 3 bases at V and 4 bases at J, with 13 bases in the middle. Germline assignment: CDR1 SGHTA and CDR2 FQGTGA. The CDR3 is 14 amino acids. CDR3 residues: CASSFGGSGYEQYF. The CDR3 region has the DNA TGTGCCAGCAGCTTCGGGGGCTCGGGGTACGAGCAGTACTTC.

This clone came up a few times. The chain links TRBV7-3 to TRBJ2-5, with no clear D. Trimming shortened V by 2 bases and J by 7 bases, and 11 bases separated the two germline ends. The CDR3 runs 13 residues. The V gene's germline CDR1 is SGHTA and CDR2 FQGTGA. The CDR3 reads CASSLESVGTQYF. DNA for the CDR3: TGTGCCAGCAGCTTAGAATCGGTGGGGACCCAGTACTTC. Looking up the rest from reference TRBV7-3 and TRBJ2-5 gives the full variable domain: GAGVSQTPSNKVTEKGKYVELRCDPISGHTALYWYRQSLGQGPEFLIYFQGTGAADDSGLPNDRFFAVRPEGSVSTLKIQRTERGDSAVYLCASSLESVGTQYFGPGTRLLVL.

The chain employs TRBV7-2 and TRBJ2-7, with TRBD2 matching 11 bases. J lost 7 bases, V lost 5 bases, and 13 bases had no gene match. CDR1 is SGHTA and CDR2 is FQGNSA in the germline V gene. This CDR3 region has 16 residues. As DNA, the CDR3 is TGTGCCAGCAGCACTCGACTAGCGGGGCCCAATAAGGAGCAGTACTTC. Its protein is CASSTRLAGPNKEQYF. Drawing the rest from reference TRBV7-2 and TRBJ2-7, the complete variable domain is GAGVSQSPSNKVTEKGKDVELRCDPISGHTALYWYRQSLGQGLEFLIYFQGNSAPDKSGLPSDRFSAERTGGSVSTLTIQRTQQEDSAVYLCASSTRLAGPNKEQYFGPGTRLTVT.

This rearrangement joins TRBV7-9 to TRBJ2-5; D is unclear. Between the trimmed V and J ends, which lost 5 bases and 9 bases, there was a span of 10 bases. Germline loops: CDR1 SEHNR, CDR2 FQNEAQ (reference sequence). The CDR3 extends over 11 amino acids. The CDR3 loop is CASSPGLAQYF. The CDR3 DNA sequence: TGTGCCAGCAGCCCCGGATTGGCCCAGTACTTC.

The chain joins TRBV30 to TRBJ2-1; D gene unclear. CDR1 is GTSNPN, CDR2 SVGIG, per germline (reference sequence). V lost 2 bases and J lost 7, with 6 bases in between. The CDR3 extends over 11 amino acids. CDR3 in amino acids: CAWSLGNEQFF. CDR3 in DNA: TGTGCCTGGAGTCTCGGGAATGAGCAGTTCTTC. Filled out from reference TRBV30 and TRBJ2-1, the complete variable domain reads SQTIHQWPATLVQPVGSPLSLECTVEGTSNPNLYWYRQAAGRGLQLLFYSVGIGQISSEVPQNLSASRPQDRQFILSSKKLLLSDSGFYLCAWSLGNEQFFGPGTRLTVL.

This clone showed up just a few times. The chain links TRBV30 to TRBJ2-3, with 8 positions matching TRBD2. Germline CDR1 GTSNPN, CDR2 SVGIG (reference sequence). Trimming removed 5 bases from V and 4 bases from J; junction bases left unmatched: 8. CDR3 length: 14 residues. The CDR3 sequence: CAWAPRGGPDTQYF. DNA for the CDR3: TGTGCCTGGGCCCCCCGGGGGGGCCCAGATACGCAGTATTTT.